By proportion, the clone carrying this T cell receptor beta chain is medium-sized. The record originates from a study of sequential checkpoint blockade in melanoma. The data were produced by immunoSEQ multiplex PCR, yet TCRdb's version contains in-frame clones alone and is incomplete. The repertoire holds several thousand clones, with around 70% as singletons. The CDR3 runs 16 residues. V lost 0 bases, J lost 4 bases, and 5 bases stayed unmatched. Per the germline V gene, CDR1 is MRHNA and CDR2 is SNTAGT. Regarding treatment: randomized to nivolumab then ipilimumab (arm A) or the reverse (arm B). From thawed PBMCs, live CD3+CD8+ cells negative for CD19 and CD56 were sorted.

The V gene is TRBV6-4, the J gene TRBJ2-3; 9 positions agree with TRBD2. The origin of this receptor is a human donor with melanoma. Sequenced here: CD8+ T cells sorted from blood (inferred from file names), sampled from a patient given nivolumab and ipilimumab in sequence. The DNA for the CDR3 is TGTGCCAGCAGTGACTCGGCGGGGGGGTCCCCAGATACGCAGTATTTT. It encodes CASSDSAGGSPDTQYF.